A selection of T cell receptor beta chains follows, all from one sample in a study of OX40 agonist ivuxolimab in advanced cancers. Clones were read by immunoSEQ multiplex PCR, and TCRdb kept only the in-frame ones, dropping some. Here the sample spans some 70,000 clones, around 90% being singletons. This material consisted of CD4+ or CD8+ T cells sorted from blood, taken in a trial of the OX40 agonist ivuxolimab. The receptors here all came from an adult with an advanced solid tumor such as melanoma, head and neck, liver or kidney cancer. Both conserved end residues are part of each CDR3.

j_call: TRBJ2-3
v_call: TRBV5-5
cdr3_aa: CASSFPADTQYF

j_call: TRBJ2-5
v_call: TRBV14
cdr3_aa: CASSRGLAGGRYQETQYF

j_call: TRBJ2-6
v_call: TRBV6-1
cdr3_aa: CASSEALGASGANVLTF

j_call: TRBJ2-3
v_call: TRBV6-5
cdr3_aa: CASSERGTQYF

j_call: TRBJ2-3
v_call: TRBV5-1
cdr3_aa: CASSNRDPTDTQYF

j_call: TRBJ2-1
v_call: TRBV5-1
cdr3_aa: CASSLNPSGGGSYNEQFF

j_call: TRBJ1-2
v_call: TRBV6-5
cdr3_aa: CASSYDVASRLYGYTF

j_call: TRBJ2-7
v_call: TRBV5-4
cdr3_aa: CASSQDRTSREQYF

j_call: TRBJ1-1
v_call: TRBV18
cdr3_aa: CASSRSAGEAFF

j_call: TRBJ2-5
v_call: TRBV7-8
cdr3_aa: CASSLGDSLQETQYF

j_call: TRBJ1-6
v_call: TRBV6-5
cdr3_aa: CASSPDRALYSLHF

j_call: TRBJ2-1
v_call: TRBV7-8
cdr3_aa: CASSLSRTGTYNEQFF

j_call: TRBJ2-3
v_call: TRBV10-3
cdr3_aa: CAISVAAGEGDTQYF

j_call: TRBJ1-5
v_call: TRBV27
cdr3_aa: CASSSTPGQRSNQPQHF

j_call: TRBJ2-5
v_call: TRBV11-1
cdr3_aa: CASSLAGDREETQYF

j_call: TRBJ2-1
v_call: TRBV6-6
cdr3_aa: CASSLTEVSYNEQFF

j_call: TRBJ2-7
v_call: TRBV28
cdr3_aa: CASSLRAGGSYEQYF

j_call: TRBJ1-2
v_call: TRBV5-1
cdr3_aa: CASRATGGFGYTF